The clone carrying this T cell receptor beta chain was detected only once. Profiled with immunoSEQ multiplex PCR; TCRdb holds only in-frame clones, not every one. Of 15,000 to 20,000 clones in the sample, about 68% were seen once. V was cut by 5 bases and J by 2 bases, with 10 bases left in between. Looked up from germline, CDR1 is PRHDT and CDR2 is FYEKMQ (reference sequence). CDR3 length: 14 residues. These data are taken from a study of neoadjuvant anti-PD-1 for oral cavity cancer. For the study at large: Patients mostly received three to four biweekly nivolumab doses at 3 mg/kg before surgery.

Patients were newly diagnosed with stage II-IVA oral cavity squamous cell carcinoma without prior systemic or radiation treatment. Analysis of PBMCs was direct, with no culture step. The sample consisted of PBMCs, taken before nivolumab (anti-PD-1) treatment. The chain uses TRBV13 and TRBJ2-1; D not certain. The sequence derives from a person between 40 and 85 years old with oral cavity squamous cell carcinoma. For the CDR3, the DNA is TGTGCCAGCAGCGGTAGGACGGCCTACAATGAGCAGTTCTTC. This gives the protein CASSGRTAYNEQFF.